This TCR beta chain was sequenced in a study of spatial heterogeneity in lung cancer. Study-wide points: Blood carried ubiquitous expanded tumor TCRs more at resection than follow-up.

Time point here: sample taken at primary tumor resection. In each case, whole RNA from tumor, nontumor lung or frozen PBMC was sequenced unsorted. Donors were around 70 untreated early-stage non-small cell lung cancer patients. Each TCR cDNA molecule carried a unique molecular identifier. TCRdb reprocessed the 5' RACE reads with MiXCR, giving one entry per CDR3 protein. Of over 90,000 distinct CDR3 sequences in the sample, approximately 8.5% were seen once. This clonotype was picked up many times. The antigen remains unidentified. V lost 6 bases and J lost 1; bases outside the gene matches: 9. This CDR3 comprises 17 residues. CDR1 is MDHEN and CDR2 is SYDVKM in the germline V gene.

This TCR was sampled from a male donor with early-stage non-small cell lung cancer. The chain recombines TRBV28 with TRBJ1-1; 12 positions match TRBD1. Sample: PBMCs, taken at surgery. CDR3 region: CASRMAGTGGRNTEAFF. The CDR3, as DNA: TGTGCCAGCAGAATGGCCGGGACAGGGGGCAGGAACACTGAAGCTTTCTTT.